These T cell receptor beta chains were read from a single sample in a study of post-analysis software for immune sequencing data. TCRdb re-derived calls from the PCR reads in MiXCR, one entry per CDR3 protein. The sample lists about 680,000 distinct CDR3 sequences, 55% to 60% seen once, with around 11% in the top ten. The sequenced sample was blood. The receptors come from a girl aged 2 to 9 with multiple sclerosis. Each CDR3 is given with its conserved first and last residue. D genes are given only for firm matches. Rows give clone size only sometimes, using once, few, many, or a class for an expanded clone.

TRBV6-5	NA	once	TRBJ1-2	CASSYSEGGGYTF	TGTGCCAGCAGTTACTCGGAAGGCGGTGGCTACACCTTC
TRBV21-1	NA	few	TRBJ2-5	CASSKVEGRETQYF	TGTGCCAGCAGCAAAGTGGAGGGGAGGGAGACCCAGTACTTC
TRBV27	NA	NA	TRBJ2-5	CASSLMTPGQGEETQYF	TGTGCCAGCAGTTTAATGACACCCGGACAAGGGGAAGAGACCCAGTACTTC
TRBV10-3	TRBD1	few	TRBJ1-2	CAISEPGQGRTYGYTF	TGTGCCATCAGTGAGCCTGGACAGGGGCGAACCTATGGCTACACCTTC
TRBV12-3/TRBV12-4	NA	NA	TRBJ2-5	CASSSSLRPGRSGETQYF	TGTGCCAGCAGTTCTTCCCTCCGACCGGGACGTTCAGGAGAGACCCAGTACTTC
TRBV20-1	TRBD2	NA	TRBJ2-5	CSARLAGEPRTQYF	TGCAGTGCGAGACTAGCGGGGGAGCCTAGGACCCAGTACTTC
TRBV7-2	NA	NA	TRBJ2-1	CASSQGLAGGEQFF	TGTGCCAGCAGCCAAGGGTTGGCCGGAGGTGAGCAGTTCTTC
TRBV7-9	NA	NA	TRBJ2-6	CASSLSEVAGANVLTF	TGTGCCAGCAGCTTAAGCGAGGTCGCTGGGGCCAACGTCCTGACTTTC
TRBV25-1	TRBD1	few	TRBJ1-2	CASSGPGQGRGYTF	TGTGCCAGCAGTGGCCCGGGACAGGGACGTGGCTACACCTTC
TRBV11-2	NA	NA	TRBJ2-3	CASSLRVGFTDTQYF	TGTGCCAGCAGCTTAAGGGTGGGGTTCACAGATACGCAGTATTTT
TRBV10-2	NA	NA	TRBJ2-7	CASSEGREQYF	TGCGCCAGCAGTGAGGGGAGGGAGCAGTACTTC
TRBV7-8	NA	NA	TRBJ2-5	CASSKRGGGGTQYF	TGTGCCAGCAGCAAGAGGGGCGGCGGCGGGACCCAGTACTTC
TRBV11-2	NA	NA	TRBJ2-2	CASSLSRGRNNTGELFF	TGTGCCAGCAGCTTATCGCGGGGGCGAAATAACACCGGGGAGCTGTTTTTT
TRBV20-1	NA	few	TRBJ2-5	CSARGLRETQYF	TGCAGTGCTAGAGGACTACGAGAGACCCAGTACTTC
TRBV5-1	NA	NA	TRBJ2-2	CASSLDTFTGELFF	TGCGCCAGCAGCTTGGACACGTTCACCGGGGAGCTGTTTTTT
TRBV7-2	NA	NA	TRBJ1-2	CASSQIYGYTF	TGTGCCAGCAGCCAGATCTATGGCTACACCTTC
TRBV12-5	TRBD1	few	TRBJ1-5	CASGCPGQGSNQPQHF	TGTGCTAGTGGTTGCCCGGGACAGGGTAGCAATCAGCCCCAGCATTTT
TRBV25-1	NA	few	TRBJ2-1	CASSEPGVSYNEQFF	TGTGCCAGCAGTGAACCGGGAGTCTCCTACAATGAGCAGTTCTTC
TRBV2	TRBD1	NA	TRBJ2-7	CASSESLVGQVDYEQYF	TGTGCCAGCAGTGAATCGCTAGTAGGACAGGTCGATTACGAGCAGTACTTC
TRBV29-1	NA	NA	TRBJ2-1	CSGGISLSYNEQFF	TGCAGCGGTGGGATTTCTCTCTCCTACAATGAGCAGTTCTTC
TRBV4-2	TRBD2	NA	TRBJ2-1	CASSQESTSGSNEQFF	TGTGCCAGCAGCCAAGAGTCCACTAGCGGGAGCAATGAGCAGTTCTTC
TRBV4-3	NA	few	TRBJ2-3	CASSQDSIGTSSTDTQYF	TGCGCCAGCAGCCAAGATAGTATCGGCACCTCTAGCACAGATACGCAGTATTTT
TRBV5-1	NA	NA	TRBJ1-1	CASSLFQVTEAFF	TGCGCCAGCAGCTTGTTCCAGGTCACTGAAGCTTTCTTT
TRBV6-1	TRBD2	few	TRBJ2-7	CASSEGTSGAYEQYF	TGTGCCAGCAGTGAAGGGACTAGCGGAGCCTACGAGCAGTACTTC
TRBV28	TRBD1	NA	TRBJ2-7	CASSFRDRAYEQYF	TGTGCCAGCAGTTTTCGGGACAGAGCTTACGAGCAGTACTTC
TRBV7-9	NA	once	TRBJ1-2	CAIPRRRGDSYGYTF	TGTGCCATCCCCCGCCGCCGGGGGGATAGCTATGGCTACACCTTC
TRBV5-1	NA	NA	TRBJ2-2	CASSLELGANTGELFF	TGCGCCAGCAGCTTGGAGTTAGGGGCGAACACCGGGGAGCTGTTTTTT
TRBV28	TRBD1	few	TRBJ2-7	CASSTTGTGYEQYF	TGTGCCAGCAGTACGACCGGGACAGGGTACGAGCAGTACTTC
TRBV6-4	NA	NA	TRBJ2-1	CATLGPFNEQFF	TGTGCCACCCTGGGACCTTTCAATGAGCAGTTCTTC
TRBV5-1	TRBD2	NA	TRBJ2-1	CASSFLILAGVGNEQFF	TGCGCCAGCAGCTTCCTCATCCTAGCGGGAGTCGGCAATGAGCAGTTCTTC
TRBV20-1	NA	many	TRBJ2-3	CSASRDTQYF	TGCAGTGCTAGTAGAGATACGCAGTATTTT
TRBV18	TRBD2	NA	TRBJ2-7	CASSPTGLALEQYF	TGTGCCAGCTCACCTACGGGACTAGCTCTCGAGCAGTACTTC
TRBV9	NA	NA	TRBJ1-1	CASSPAQSGNTEAFF	TGTGCCAGCAGCCCTGCCCAATCCGGGAACACTGAAGCTTTCTTT
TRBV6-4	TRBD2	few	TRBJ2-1	CASSIQREGEYEQFF	TGTGCCAGCAGTATTCAGCGGGAGGGTGAATATGAGCAGTTCTTC
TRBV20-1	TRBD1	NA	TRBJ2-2	CSALRPGTVSTGELFF	TGCAGTGCCCTACGTCCCGGGACAGTGAGCACCGGGGAGCTGTTTTTT
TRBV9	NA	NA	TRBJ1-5	CASSVRRTGTNQPQHF	TGTGCCAGCAGCGTCCGACGCACAGGTACCAATCAGCCCCAGCATTTT
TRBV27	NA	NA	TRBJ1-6	CASSYGGSPLHF	TGTGCCAGCAGTTATGGGGGTTCACCCCTCCACTTT
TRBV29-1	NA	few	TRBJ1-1	CSVVAGNTEAFF	TGCAGCGTTGTAGCCGGGAACACTGAAGCTTTCTTT
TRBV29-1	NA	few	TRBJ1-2	CSVGTPGWLVGYTF	TGCAGCGTAGGGACCCCGGGATGGCTTGTAGGCTACACCTTC
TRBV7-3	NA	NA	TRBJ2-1	CASSDGLSNEQFF	TGTGCCAGCAGCGACGGACTATCCAATGAACAGTTCTTC
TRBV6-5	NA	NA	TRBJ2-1	CASSHPQFF	TGTGCCAGCAGTCACCCGCAGTTCTTC
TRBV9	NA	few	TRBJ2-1	CASSAQANEQFF	TGTGCCAGCAGCGCACAAGCAAATGAGCAGTTCTTC
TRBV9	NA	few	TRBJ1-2	CASSPGGVTGVFDGYTF	TGTGCCAGCAGCCCTGGGGGTGTGACGGGGGTTTTTGATGGCTACACCTTC